Listed below are T cell receptor beta chains from one sample, sequenced in a study of cytotoxic CD8 clonotypes in ibrutinib-treated CLL. Method: immunoSEQ multiplex PCR; TCRdb's copy keeps in-frame clones and lacks some. The sample includes about 45,000 clones, under 80% of them seen just once. The specimen was PBMCs, collected after 24 months of ibrutinib treatment. The receptors come from a human donor with chronic lymphocytic leukemia. CDR3s include the opening cysteine and the closing phenylalanine or tryptophan. D genes are given only for firm matches. The size field is filled for only some rows; it gives once, few, many or a size class.

NA,TRBD1,TRBV6-1,TRBJ1-5,TGTGCCAGCAGGACAGGGATTAGCAATCAGCCCCAGCATTTT,CASRTGISNQPQHF
NA,NA,TRBV21-1,TRBJ1-2,TGTGCCAGCAGCAAACTGGGCAGGGGGAACTATGGCTACACCTTC,CASSKLGRGNYGYTF
NA,TRBD2,TRBV5-1,TRBJ2-2,TGCGCCACCCGCGGGGGGCCGAACACCGGGGAGCTGTTTTTT,CATRGGPNTGELFF
NA,NA,TRBV4-1,TRBJ1-1,TGCGCCAGCAGCCGCATCCCGGGGGGAGGGGACTTGAACACTGAAGCTTTCTTT,CASSRIPGGGDLNTEAFF
NA,TRBD2,TRBV5-1,TRBJ2-3,TGCGCCAGCAGCTTGGGACTAGCGGGAGGCTCTACTAGCACAGATACGCAGTATTTT,CASSLGLAGGSTSTDTQYF
NA,TRBD1,TRBV5-1,TRBJ2-7,TGCGCCAGCAGTAAGGGGGCTATGTACGAGCAGTACTTC,CASSKGAMYEQYF
NA,NA,TRBV5-1,TRBJ2-7,TGCGCCAGCAGCTTGTATACAGCCGAGACCTACGAGCAGTACTTC,CASSLYTAETYEQYF
few,NA,TRBV19,TRBJ1-2,TGTGCCAGTAGTCTAACTTCGGCAGTGACCTATGGCTACACCTTC,CASSLTSAVTYGYTF
NA,TRBD2,TRBV27,TRBJ2-3,TGTGCCAGCAGTTTAGCTAGCGGGAACACAGATACGCAGTATTTT,CASSLASGNTDTQYF
NA,NA,TRBV30,TRBJ2-2,TGTGCCTGGAGTGTATCTCCAATAGCCGGGGAGCTGTTTTTT,CAWSVSPIAGELFF
once,NA,TRBV20-1,TRBJ2-7,TGCAGTGCTAGAGATGGCGAGCAGTACTTC,CSARDGEQYF
NA,NA,TRBV2,TRBJ1-1,TGTGCCAGCAGTGACGGACCGCCGAACACTGAAGCTTTCTTT,CASSDGPPNTEAFF
few,TRBD1,TRBV7-8,TRBJ2-7,TGTGCCAGCAGCTTAGCGTCTGGGACAGGGGGCTACGAGCAGTACTTC,CASSLASGTGGYEQYF
NA,NA,TRBV9,TRBJ2-6,TGTGCCAGCTGCCCGGGCAGCCTTCTGGGGGCCAACGTCCTGACTTTC,CASCPGSLLGANVLTF
NA,TRBD1,TRBV27,TRBJ1-5,TGTGCCAGCAGAGAGAGGTTGACAGGGGGCAATCAGCCCCAGCATTTT,CASRERLTGGNQPQHF
NA,TRBD2,TRBV10-3,TRBJ2-7,TGTGCCAACTCAGGACTAGCGGGAGTGGGCGAGCAGTACTTC,CANSGLAGVGEQYF
NA,NA,TRBV2,TRBJ1-2,TGTGCCAGCAGCTCCGCGGAAGCCTATGGCTACACCTTC,CASSSAEAYGYTF
NA,TRBD2,TRBV4-1,TRBJ2-1,TGCGCCAGCAGCCCGGGGGGACTAGCGGCGCCTCGGGGGCAGTTCTTC,CASSPGGLAAPRGQFF
NA,NA,TRBV5-8,TRBJ2-3,TGTGCCAGCAGCTTGCGTGGGGGCCGCACAGATACGCAGTATTTT,CASSLRGGRTDTQYF
NA,NA,TRBV18,TRBJ2-2,TGTGCCAGCTCGCAGGCCTTTAGTGGCACCGGGGAGCTGTTTTTT,CASSQAFSGTGELFF
NA,NA,TRBV15,TRBJ1-5,TGTGCCACCAGCAGATCATGGGAGGCTTTCAATCAGCCCCAGCATTTT,CATSRSWEAFNQPQHF
NA,NA,TRBV2,TRBJ1-3,TGTGCCAGCAGATACCGGACGGTCTCTGGAAACACCATATATTTT,CASRYRTVSGNTIYF
NA,NA,TRBV4-2,TRBJ2-6,TGTGCCAGCAGCCAAGAGATCATTTTCAGCTCTGGGGCCAACGTCCTGACTTTC,CASSQEIIFSSGANVLTF
NA,TRBD2,TRBV4-1,TRBJ2-1,TGCGCCAGCAGCCCAGTCTCGACTAGCTATTCCTACAATGAGCAGTTCTTC,CASSPVSTSYSYNEQFF
NA,NA,TRBV5-4,TRBJ1-2,TGTGCCAGCAGCTTGGCCGAATCCGCTTGGGGTGGCTACACCTTC,CASSLAESAWGGYTF
NA,TRBD1,TRBV30,TRBJ1-5,TGTGCCTGGAGTGACATGACAGGGGGCCCTCAGCCCCAGCATTTT,CAWSDMTGGPQPQHF
NA,NA,TRBV6-1,TRBJ2-5,TGTGCCAGCAGTGAACGGGGGTTTTCGGATGGAGAGACCCAGTACTTC,CASSERGFSDGETQYF
once,NA,TRBV2,TRBJ2-1,TGTGCCAGCAGTGAAGTGTTGAGGCTGTTCTTC,CASSEVLRLFF
few,NA,TRBV5-6,TRBJ2-1,TGTGCCAGCAGCCGAAAAGATGGTGAGCAGTTCTTC,CASSRKDGEQFF
NA,TRBD1,TRBV6-5,TRBJ1-2,TGTGCCAGCAGCAGGGACAGGGACTGGGGCTACACCTTC,CASSRDRDWGYTF
once,NA,TRBV11-2,TRBJ1-3,TGTGCCAGCAGCTTAGATAGGGGGATCGGAAACACCATATATTTT,CASSLDRGIGNTIYF
many,TRBD2,TRBV19,TRBJ2-1,TGTGCCAGTAGTATGAGCGGGAGTAAAGCCAATGAGCAGTTCTTC,CASSMSGSKANEQFF
few,NA,TRBV28,TRBJ1-2,TGTGCCAGCACGCGGGCCGCCCTAGATTACTATGGAGGCTACACCTTC,CASTRAALDYYGGYTF
few,NA,TRBV6-6,TRBJ2-3,TGTGCCAGCAGCAGGGACTGGGGGGATACGCAGTATTTT,CASSRDWGDTQYF
NA,NA,TRBV30,TRBJ1-2,TGTGCCTGGACCGCCGGCGGGTTTAACTATGGCTACACCTTC,CAWTAGGFNYGYTF
NA,NA,TRBV5-6,TRBJ2-7,TGTGCCAGCAGCTCCGGCAGGACCCGCTACGAGCAGTACTTC,CASSSGRTRYEQYF
NA,NA,TRBV5-1,TRBJ1-2,TGCGCCAGCAGCTTGGGAAGTGGTTATGGCTACACCTTC,CASSLGSGYGYTF
NA,TRBD2,TRBV28,TRBJ2-1,TGTGCCAGCAGTTTGACTAGCGGGACTAGGAATGAGCAGTTCTTC,CASSLTSGTRNEQFF
NA,TRBD2,TRBV10-2,TRBJ2-7,TGCGCCAGCAGTGAACTAGCGTACTACGAGCAGTACTTC,CASSELAYYEQYF
few,NA,TRBV2,TRBJ2-3,TGTGCCAGCAGCAGCACAGATACGCAGTATTTT,CASSSTDTQYF
NA,NA,TRBV29-1,TRBJ2-1,TGCAGCGTTGAATCTAGTAGGGCCTACAATGAGCAGTTCTTC,CSVESSRAYNEQFF
NA,TRBD1,TRBV18,TRBJ1-2,TGTGCCAGCTCACCACCGGGACAGAACTATGGCTACACCTTC,CASSPPGQNYGYTF
NA,NA,TRBV27,TRBJ1-2,TGTGCCAGCAGTTCGTTCACTAGCTCACCGCCTGGCTACACCTTC,CASSSFTSSPPGYTF
NA,NA,TRBV10-3,TRBJ2-7,TGTGCCATCAGTGAGTCGGACTACGAGCAGTACTTC,CAISESDYEQYF
NA,NA,TRBV4-1,TRBJ2-1,TGCGCCAGCAGCCAAGATCTGGTCGAGGAGGAGCAGTTCTTC,CASSQDLVEEEQFF